This T cell receptor (beta chain) is from a study of vaccination effects on CD4 cells after COVID-19. In the case of this clone: Antigen: not known.

The data were produced by immunoSEQ multiplex PCR, yet TCRdb's version contains in-frame clones alone and is incomplete. The sample gives around 71,000 clones, around 72% of which show up once; roughly 4% is in the top ten. Prior to sequencing, the ViraFEST assay stimulated PBMC with viral peptide pools, which expanded the antigen-specific CD4+ T cells. CD4+ T cell isolation took place after more than eight days of culture. Nucleocapsid antibody tests were negative, and the vaccine recipients had no prior SARS-CoV-2 infection. Germline loops: CDR1 MRHNA, CDR2 SNTAGT. Trimming cost V 3 bases and J 3 bases, with 11 bases left between them. The CDR3 sequence is 14 residues long.

The material was CD4+ T cells from PBMCs cultured with HCoV-OC43 spike peptides, obtained before COVID-19 vaccination. Subset denoted: HCoV-OC43 spike overlapping peptide pool stimulation. The TCR originated in a human donor who received a COVID-19 vaccine. This sequence joins TRBV6-4 and TRBJ1-2; TRBD1 is a possible D gene (5 bases). The CDR3 DNA reads as TGTGCCAGCAGTGAGGTTGGGGGACACTATGGCTACACCTTC. It codes for CASSEVGGHYGYTF.